The sequence of this TCR beta chain was determined in a study of beta chain features in type 1 diabetes. Findings and caveats of the study: In every one of the four CD4+ subsets, TCRB CDR3s were moderately but significantly shorter in Type 1 diabetes patients.

This clone was observed a few times. The antigen remains unidentified. The germline CDR1 and CDR2 sequences are SGDLS and YYNGEE. The CDR3 has 15 residues. The V end was cut by 2 bases, the J end by 4 bases, with 13 bases between. All of the isolated RNA was reverse transcribed, so expressed TCRB transcripts were sequenced. TCRdb's table, derived via immunoSEQ multiplex PCR, lists solely in-frame clones and lacks some. The sample includes around 360,000 clones, roughly 13% of them seen just once. The chain combines TRBV9 with TRBJ2-1; D is unresolved. Specimen: naive CD4+ T cells from blood. This clonotype was sampled from a woman between 18 and 29 years old with type 1 diabetes. CDR3 DNA: TGTGCCAGCAGCGTTTCGGAGAGGCCATACAATGAGCAGTTCTTC. Translation: CASSVSERPYNEQFF.